The entry below describes one TCR beta chain. The data are from a study of immune evolution from preneoplasia to lung adenocarcinoma. Some clones are missing from TCRdb's copy, which holds only in-frame ones; the method was immunoSEQ multiplex PCR. Altogether more than 13,000 clones are present, 80% being singletons, with the ten largest covering 4% to 5%. V dropped 3 bases and J dropped 1 base, with 15 bases sitting between them. The germline CDR1 and CDR2 sequences are GTSNPN and SVGIG (reference sequence). This CDR3 comprises 15 residues. Sequencing used FFPE minimally invasive lung adenocarcinoma tissue. The sequence derives from a person between 65 and 80 years old with lung adenocarcinoma. The rearrangement uses TRBV30 and TRBJ1-1; D unclear. The CDR3 coding sequence is TGTGCCTGGAGAGGCCTGATACCGTCGAACACTGAAGCTTTCTTT. Residues: CAWRGLIPSNTEAFF.